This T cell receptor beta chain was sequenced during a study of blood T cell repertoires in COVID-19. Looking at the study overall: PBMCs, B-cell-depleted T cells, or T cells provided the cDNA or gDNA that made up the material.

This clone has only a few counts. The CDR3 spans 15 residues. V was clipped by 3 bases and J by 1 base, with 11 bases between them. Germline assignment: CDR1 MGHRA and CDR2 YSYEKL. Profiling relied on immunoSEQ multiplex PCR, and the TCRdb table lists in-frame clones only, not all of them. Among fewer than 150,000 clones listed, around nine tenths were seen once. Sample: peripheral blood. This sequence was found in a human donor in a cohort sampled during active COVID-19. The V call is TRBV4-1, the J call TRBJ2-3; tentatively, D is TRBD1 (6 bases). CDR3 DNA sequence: TGCGCCAGCAGCCATCCGGGACACCGCACAGATACGCAGTATTTT. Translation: CASSHPGHRTDTQYF.